A single count supports the clone carrying this T cell receptor (beta chain). The sample originates from a study of cytomegalovirus exposure and HLA in healthy donors. Trimming removed 3 bases from V and 2 bases from J, with 10 bases in between. Germline CDR1 and CDR2: MNHNS and SASEGT. The CDR3 extends over 14 amino acids. The PCR made use of 60 Vbeta and 13 Jbeta primers. The repertoire was sequenced with immunoSEQ multiplex PCR; TCRdb's copy has only in-frame clones and lacks some. The sample includes some 190,000 clones, roughly four fifths of them seen just once. The clonotype comes from a man between 18 and 29 years old in good health and CMV-seronegative. The chain combines TRBV6-1 with TRBJ1-2; no clear D gene. The sample consisted of PBMCs. DNA for the CDR3: TGTGCCAGCAGTGACGCCCCAGGAAACTATGGCTACACCTTC. Its protein is CASSDAPGNYGYTF.